This TCR beta chain comes out of a study of CD8+ T cells in alopecia areata. Background on the study: The study gave treated patients oral tofacitinib at 5 to 10 mg twice daily. Study results and limitations: Normal skin contains resident alphabeta T cells, and these are also sequenced in scalp samples. Lesional scalp, especially alopecia totalis/universalis, showed higher clonality than normal scalp.

About this clone: Its matching antigen is unknown.

The ends lost 7 bases at V and 3 bases at J; junction bases unmatched: 8. The V gene's germline CDR1 is SNHLY and CDR2 FYNNEI. The CDR3 length is 14 residues. RNA was isolated and reverse transcribed to cDNA, the sequencing template. Some clones are missing from TCRdb's copy, which holds only in-frame ones; the method was immunoSEQ multiplex PCR. The sample has approximately 59,000 clones; about 44% are singletons. The input for sequencing was CD8+ T cells sorted from blood, taken at week 0. The clonotype was recovered from a human donor with alopecia areata. The chain has TRBV2 and TRBJ2-7; 8 nucleotides line up with TRBD2. CDR3 loop: CASTERGFIYEQYF. The CDR3, as DNA: TGTGCCAGCACCGAGCGGGGGTTCATCTACGAGCAGTACTTC.